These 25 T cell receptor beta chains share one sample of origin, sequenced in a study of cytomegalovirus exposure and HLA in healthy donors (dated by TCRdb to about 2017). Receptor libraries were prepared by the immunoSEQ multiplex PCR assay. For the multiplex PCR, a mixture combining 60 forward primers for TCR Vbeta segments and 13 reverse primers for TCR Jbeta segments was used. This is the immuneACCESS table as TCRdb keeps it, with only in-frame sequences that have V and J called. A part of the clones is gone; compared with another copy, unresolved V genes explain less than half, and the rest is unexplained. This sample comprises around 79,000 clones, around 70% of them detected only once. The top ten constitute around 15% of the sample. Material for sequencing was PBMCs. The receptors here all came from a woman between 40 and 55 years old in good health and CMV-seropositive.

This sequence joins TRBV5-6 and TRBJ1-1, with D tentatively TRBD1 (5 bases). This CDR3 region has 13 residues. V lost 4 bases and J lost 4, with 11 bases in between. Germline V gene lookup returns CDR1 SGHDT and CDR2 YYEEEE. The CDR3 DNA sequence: TGTGCCAGCAGCCCGGCGGGGGTCACTGAAGCTTTCTTT. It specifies CASSPAGVTEAFF.

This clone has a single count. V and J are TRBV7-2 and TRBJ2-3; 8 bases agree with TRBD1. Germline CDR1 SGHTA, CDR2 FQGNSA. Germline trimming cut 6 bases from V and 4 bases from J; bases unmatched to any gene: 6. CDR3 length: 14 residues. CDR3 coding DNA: TGTGCCAGCAGTCCTAGACAGGGGCCAGATACGCAGTATTTT. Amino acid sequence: CASSPRQGPDTQYF.

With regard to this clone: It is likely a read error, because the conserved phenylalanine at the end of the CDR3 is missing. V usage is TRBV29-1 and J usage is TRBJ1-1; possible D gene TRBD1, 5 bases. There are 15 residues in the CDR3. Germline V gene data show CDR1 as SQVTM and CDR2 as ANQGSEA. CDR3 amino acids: CSVESIQAINTDAFC. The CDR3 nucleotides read TGCAGCGTTGAATCTATACAGGCCATCAACACTGATGCTTTCTGT.

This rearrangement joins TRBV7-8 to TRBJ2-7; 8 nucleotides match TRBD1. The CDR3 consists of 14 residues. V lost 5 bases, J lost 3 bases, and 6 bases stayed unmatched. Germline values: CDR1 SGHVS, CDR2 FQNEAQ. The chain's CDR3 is CASSLGQESYEQYF. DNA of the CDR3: TGTGCCAGCAGCCTGGGACAGGAGAGCTACGAGCAGTACTTC.

The chain's CDR3 is CASSLGGGASSPLHF. For the CDR3, the DNA is TGTGCCAGCAGCTTAGGAGGAGGAGCTAGTTCACCCCTCCACTTT. The chain is built from TRBV7-2 and TRBJ1-6; D call uncertain. Germline V lookup: CDR1 SGHTA, CDR2 FQGNSA. Between the trimmed V and J ends, which lost 1 base and 9 bases, there was a span of 13 bases. This CDR3 has 15 amino acids.

CDR3 in DNA: TGTGCCACCAATAGCGGGAGGGCTACAGATACGCAGTATTTT. Its translation: CATNSGRATDTQYF. The J gene is TRBJ2-3, the V gene TRBV7-9, with 11 bases fitting TRBD2. This CDR3 comprises 14 residues. Germline CDR1 is SEHNR and CDR2 is FQNEAQ (reference sequence). J was trimmed by 3 bases and V by 10 bases; bases with no gene match: 6.

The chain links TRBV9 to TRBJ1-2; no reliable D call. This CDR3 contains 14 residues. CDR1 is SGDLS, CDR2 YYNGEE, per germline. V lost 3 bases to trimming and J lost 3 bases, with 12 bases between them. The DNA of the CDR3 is TGTGCCAGCAGCGGTTCGGGATCGGACTATGGCTACACCTTC. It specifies CASSGSGSDYGYTF.

CDR3 loop: CASSEFHRSSGLNIQYF. CDR3 nucleotides: TGTGCCAGCAGTGAATTCCACCGGTCTAGCGGACTAAACATTCAGTACTTC. This chain connects TRBV6-1 to TRBJ2-4; 7 nucleotides align to TRBD2. Germline assignment: CDR1 MNHNS and CDR2 SASEGT. The CDR3 has 17 residues. V trimming: 2 bases; J trimming: 6 bases; junction bases outside the gene matches: 13.

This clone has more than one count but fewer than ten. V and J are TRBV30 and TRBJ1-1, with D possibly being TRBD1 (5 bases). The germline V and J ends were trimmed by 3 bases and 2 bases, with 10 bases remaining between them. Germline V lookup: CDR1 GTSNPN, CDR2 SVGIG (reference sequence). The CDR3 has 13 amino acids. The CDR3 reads CAWRAGPNTEAFF. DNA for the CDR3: TGTGCCTGGAGGGCGGGACCAAACACTGAAGCTTTCTTT.

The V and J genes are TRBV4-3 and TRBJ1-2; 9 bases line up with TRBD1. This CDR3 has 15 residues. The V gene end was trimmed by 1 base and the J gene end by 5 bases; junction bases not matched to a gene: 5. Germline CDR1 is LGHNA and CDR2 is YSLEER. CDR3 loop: CASSQAGQGLYGYTF. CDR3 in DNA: TGCGCCAGCAGCCAAGCTGGACAGGGGTTATATGGCTACACCTTC.

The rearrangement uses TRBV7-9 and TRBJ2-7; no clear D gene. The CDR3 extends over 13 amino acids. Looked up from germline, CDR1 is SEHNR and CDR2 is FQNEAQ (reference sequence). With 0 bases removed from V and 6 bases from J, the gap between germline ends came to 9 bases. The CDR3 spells CASSLAQQREQYF. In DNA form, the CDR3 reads TGTGCCAGCAGCTTAGCGCAACAACGCGAGCAGTACTTC.

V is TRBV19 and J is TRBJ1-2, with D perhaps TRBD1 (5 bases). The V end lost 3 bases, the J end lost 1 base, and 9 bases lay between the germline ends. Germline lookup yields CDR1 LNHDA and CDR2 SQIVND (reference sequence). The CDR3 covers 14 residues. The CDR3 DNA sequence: TGTGCCAGTAGTATGTTGACAGATAACTATGGCTACACCTTC. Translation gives CASSMLTDNYGYTF.

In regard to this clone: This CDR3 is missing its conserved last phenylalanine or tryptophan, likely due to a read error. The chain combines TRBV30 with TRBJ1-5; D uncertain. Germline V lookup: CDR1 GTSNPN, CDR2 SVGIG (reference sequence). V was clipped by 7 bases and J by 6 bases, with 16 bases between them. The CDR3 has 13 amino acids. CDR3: CAFKGLEGQPQHV. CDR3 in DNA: TGTGCCTTCAAGGGCCTCGAGGGTCAGCCCCAGCATGTT.

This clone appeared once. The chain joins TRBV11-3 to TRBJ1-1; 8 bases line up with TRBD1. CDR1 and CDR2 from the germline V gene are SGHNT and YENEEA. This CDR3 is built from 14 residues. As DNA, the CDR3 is TGTGGGGGGGCCGGGCGGACAGGGAGCACTGAAGCTTTCTTT. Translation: CGGAGRTGSTEAFF.

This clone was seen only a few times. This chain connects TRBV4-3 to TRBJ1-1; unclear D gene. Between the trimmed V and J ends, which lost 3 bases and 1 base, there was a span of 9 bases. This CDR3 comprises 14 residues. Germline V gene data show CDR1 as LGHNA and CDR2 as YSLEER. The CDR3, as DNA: TGCGCCAGCAGCCATGAGAGGCAGAACACTGAAGCTTTCTTT. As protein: CASSHERQNTEAFF.

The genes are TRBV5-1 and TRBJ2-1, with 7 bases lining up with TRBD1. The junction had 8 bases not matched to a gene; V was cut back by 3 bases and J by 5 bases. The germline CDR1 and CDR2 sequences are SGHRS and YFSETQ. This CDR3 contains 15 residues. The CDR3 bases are TGCGCCAGCAGCTCCGGCGGACAGGTAAACAATGAGCAGTTCTTC. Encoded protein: CASSSGGQVNNEQFF.

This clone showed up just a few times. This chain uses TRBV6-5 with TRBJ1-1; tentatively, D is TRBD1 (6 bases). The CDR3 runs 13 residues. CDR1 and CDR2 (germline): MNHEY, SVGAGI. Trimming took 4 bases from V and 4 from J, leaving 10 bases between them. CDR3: CASSSWGLTEAFF. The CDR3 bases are TGTGCCAGCAGTTCATGGGGGCTCACTGAAGCTTTCTTT.

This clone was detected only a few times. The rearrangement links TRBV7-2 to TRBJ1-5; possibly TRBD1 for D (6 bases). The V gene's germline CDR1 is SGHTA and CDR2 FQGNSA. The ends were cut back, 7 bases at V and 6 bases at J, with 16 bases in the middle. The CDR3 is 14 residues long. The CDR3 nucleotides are TGTGCCAGCACGCCTACAGGGTTTGGTCAGCCCCAGCATTTT. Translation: CASTPTGFGQPQHF.

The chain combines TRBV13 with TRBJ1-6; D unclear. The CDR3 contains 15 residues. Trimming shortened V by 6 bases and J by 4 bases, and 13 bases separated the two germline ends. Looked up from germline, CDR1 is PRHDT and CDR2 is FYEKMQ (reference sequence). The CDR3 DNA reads TGTGCCAGCAGGGAGAAGGCGGCTTATAATTCACCCCTCCACTTT. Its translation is CASREKAAYNSPLHF.

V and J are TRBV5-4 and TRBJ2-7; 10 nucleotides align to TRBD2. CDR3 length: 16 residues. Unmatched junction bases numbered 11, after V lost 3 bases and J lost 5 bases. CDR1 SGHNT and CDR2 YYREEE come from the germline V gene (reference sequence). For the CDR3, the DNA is TGTGCCAGCAGCTGGTCCCCGACTAGCGGGTCCCACGAGCAGTACTTC. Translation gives CASSWSPTSGSHEQYF.

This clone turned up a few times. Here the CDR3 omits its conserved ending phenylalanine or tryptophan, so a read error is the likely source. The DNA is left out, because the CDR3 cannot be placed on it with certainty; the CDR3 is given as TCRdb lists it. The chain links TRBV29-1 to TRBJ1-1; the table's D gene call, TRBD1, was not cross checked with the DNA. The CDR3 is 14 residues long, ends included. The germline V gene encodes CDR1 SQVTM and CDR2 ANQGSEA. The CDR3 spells CSVVLRQGITEALV.

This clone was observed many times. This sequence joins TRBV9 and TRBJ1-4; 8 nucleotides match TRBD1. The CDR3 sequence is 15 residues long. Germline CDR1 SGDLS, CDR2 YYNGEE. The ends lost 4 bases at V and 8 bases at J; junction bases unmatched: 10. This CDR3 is CASSFTGGSEEKLFF. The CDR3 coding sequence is TGTGCCAGCAGCTTTACAGGGGGGAGCGAAGAAAAACTGTTTTTT.

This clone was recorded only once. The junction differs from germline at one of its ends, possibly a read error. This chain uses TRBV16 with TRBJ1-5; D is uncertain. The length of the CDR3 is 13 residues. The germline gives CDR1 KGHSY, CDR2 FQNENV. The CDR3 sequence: CASTQGQIQPQHF. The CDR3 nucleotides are TGTGCCAGCACCCAAGGGCAGATCCAGCCCCAGCATTTT.

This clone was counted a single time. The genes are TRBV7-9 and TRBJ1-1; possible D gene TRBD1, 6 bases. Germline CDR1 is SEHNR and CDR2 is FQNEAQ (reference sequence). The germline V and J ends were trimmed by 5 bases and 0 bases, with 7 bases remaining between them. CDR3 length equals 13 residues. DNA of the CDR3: TGTGCCAGCAGCCGGGACATGAACACTGAAGCTTTCTTT. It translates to CASSRDMNTEAFF.

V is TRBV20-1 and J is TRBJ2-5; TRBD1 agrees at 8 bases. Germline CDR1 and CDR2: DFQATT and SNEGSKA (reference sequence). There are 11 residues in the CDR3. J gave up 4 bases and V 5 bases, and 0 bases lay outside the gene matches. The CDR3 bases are TGCAGTGCTGACAGGGGAGAGACCCAGTACTTC. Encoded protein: CSADRGETQYF.